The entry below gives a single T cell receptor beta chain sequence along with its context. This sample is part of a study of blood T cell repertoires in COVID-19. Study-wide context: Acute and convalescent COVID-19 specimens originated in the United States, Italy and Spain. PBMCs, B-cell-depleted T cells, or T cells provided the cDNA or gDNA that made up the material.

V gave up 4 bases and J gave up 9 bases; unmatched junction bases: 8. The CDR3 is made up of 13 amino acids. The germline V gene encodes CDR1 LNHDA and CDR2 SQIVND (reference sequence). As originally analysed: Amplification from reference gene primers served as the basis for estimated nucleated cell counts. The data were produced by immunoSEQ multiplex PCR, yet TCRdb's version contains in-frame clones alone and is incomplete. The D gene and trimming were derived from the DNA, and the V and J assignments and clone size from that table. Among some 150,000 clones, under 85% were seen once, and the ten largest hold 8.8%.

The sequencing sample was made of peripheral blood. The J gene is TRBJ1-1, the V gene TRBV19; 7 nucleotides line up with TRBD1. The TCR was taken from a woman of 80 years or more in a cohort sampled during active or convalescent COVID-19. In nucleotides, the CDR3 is TGTGCCAGTAGTACAACCCGGGACAGTAAAGCTTTCTTT. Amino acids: CASSTTRDSKAFF.